These 5 T cell receptor beta chains were sequenced from one sample in a study of OX40 agonist ivuxolimab in advanced cancers. Library preparation was by the immunoSEQ multiplex PCR assay. What TCRdb holds here is the immuneACCESS table cut down to in-frame rearrangements. Part of the clones is not present; checked against another copy, under half of the missing clones reflect an unresolved V gene, and the others are unexplained. The sample table shows around 100,000 clones, and 91% are seen once. Together, the top ten hold 0.54% of the sample. Sequences were derived from CD4+ or CD8+ T cells sorted from blood, sampled in a trial of the OX40 agonist ivuxolimab. The source is an adult with an advanced solid tumor such as melanoma, head and neck, liver or kidney cancer.

V and J are TRBV27 and TRBJ2-3; TRBD1 agrees at 7 bases. CDR1 and CDR2 from the germline V gene are MNHEY and SMNVEV (reference sequence). This CDR3 is built from 15 residues. V trimming: 4 bases; J trimming: 6 bases; junction bases outside the gene matches: 10. The DNA for the CDR3 is TGTGCCAGCAGTTGGGCTGACAGGGTATCCGATACGCAGTATTTT. Its protein product is CASSWADRVSDTQYF.

The chain has TRBV23-1 and TRBJ1-2; D uncertain. TRBV23-1 is given ORF status, its function remaining uncertain. The CDR3 has 14 residues. Between the trimmed V and J ends, which lost 0 bases and 0 bases, there was a span of 5 bases. For the CDR3, the DNA is TGCGCCAGCAGTCAATCGGGATCTAACTATGGCTACACCTTC. This encodes CASSQSGSNYGYTF.

This clone was observed once. The chain is built from TRBV20-1 and TRBJ1-2; D not certain. Deletions cut 6 bases from V and 7 bases from J, with 12 bases between. Germline CDR1 is DFQATT and CDR2 is SNEGSKA (reference sequence). The CDR3 covers 11 residues. In nucleotides, the CDR3 is TGCAGTGCCGCCGGGCCTGGTGGCTACACCTTC. Translating gives CSAAGPGGYTF.

CDR3 DNA sequence: TGTGCCAGCTCAGTTACAGTATCGGGGGCCACTGAAGCTTTCTTT. This gives the protein CASSVTVSGATEAFF. This rearrangement joins TRBV6-5 to TRBJ1-1; the D gene is possibly TRBD1 (6 bases). Trimming left V 8 bases short and J 4 bases short, with 20 bases between. The CDR3 is 15 amino acids. Germline V CDR1 and CDR2: MNHEY, SVGAGI.

The chain links TRBV15 to TRBJ1-1, with 7 bases aligning to TRBD1. The CDR3 sequence is 13 residues long. V dropped 3 bases and J dropped 4; count of bases not matched to a gene: 2. Germline lookup yields CDR1 LNHNV and CDR2 YYDKDF (reference sequence). CDR3 region: CATSSTGATEAFF. The CDR3 bases are TGTGCCACCAGCAGCACAGGGGCCACTGAAGCTTTCTTT. Supplemented by reference TRBV15 and TRBJ1-1, the full variable domain reads DAMVIQNPRYQVTQFGKPVTLSCSQTLNHNVMYWYQQKSSQAPKLLFHYYDKDFNNEADTPDNFQSRRPNTSFCFLDIRSPGLGDTAMYLCATSSTGATEAFFGQGTRLTVV.